The text below deals with one TCR beta chain. The antigen is unknown. These data are taken from a study of CD8 T cells in ankylosing spondylitis. General study results and limits: Within matched ankylosing spondylitis synovial fluid, disease-linked clones were reportedly significantly enriched. Roughly 8 highly homologous variants made up a TCR beta motif, and this motif appeared characteristic of ankylosing spondylitis blood. Researchers report that disease-linked clones proved CD8+ and relatively rare in peripheral blood.

The CDR3 consists of 13 residues. With 5 bases removed from V and 6 bases from J, the gap between germline ends came to 17 bases. Germline assignment: CDR1 DFQATT and CDR2 SNEGSKA (reference sequence). Libraries of TCR beta came from quantitative 5'-RACE with molecular barcodes. One entry per CDR3 protein, called by TCRdb with MiXCR from the 5' RACE reads. The sample lists about 240,000 distinct CDR3 sequences; 8% to 9.5% were seen once. The chain combines TRBV20-1 with TRBJ2-7; D is ambiguous. The TCR originated in a male donor with ankylosing spondylitis or in good health (not recorded which). Sequenced: blood, either unsorted or a sorted T cell fraction (not recorded which). This CDR3 reads CSALRPGFSEQYF. The DNA of the CDR3 is TGCAGTGCTTTACGACCTGGATTCAGCGAGCAGTACTTC.